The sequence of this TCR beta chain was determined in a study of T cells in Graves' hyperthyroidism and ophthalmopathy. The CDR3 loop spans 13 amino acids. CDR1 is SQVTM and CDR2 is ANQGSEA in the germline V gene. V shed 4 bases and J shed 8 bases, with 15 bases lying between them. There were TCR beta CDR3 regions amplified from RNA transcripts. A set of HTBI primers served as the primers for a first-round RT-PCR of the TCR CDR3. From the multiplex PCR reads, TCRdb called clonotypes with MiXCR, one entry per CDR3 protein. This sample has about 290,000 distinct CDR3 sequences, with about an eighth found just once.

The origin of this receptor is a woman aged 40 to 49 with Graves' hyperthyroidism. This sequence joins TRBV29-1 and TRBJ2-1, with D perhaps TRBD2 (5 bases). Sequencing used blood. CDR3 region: CSVGEGRVDEQFF. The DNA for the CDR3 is TGCAGCGTTGGAGAGGGCCGAGTGGATGAGCAGTTCTTC.